Each of the 7 T cell receptor beta chains below was sequenced from the same sample in a study of identical twins. TCRdb recomputed calls from the 5' RACE reads with MiXCR, one row per CDR3 protein. The sample lists 1.5 million to 2 million distinct CDR3 sequences; 25% to 35% were seen once. Sequenced: cord blood. These receptors were obtained from a newborn girl in good health.

The table lists this clonotype with a few counts. This sequence joins TRBV4-1 and TRBJ2-7; D is unclear. Trimming removed 0 bases from V and 7 bases from J, with 10 bases in between. CDR3 length: 13 residues. From germline, CDR1 is MGHRA and CDR2 YSYEKL. The CDR3 here is CASSQDPPREQYF. CDR3 DNA sequence: TGCGCCAGCAGCCAAGATCCCCCTCGGGAGCAGTACTTC.

The chain uses TRBV19 and TRBJ2-7, with D tentatively TRBD1 or TRBD2 (5 bases each). The CDR3 is 14 residues long. V gave up 5 bases and J gave up 3 bases, with 14 bases separating them. Germline CDR1 and CDR2: LNHDA and SQIVND (reference sequence). The CDR3 protein is CASSASGTSYEQYF. CDR3 bases: TGTGCCAGTAGTGCCTCCGGGACCAGCTACGAGCAGTACTTC.

This clonotype was seen many times. V gene TRBV10-3 combines with J gene TRBJ1-2; TRBD1 is a possible D gene (6 bases). Germline V gives CDR1 ENHRY, CDR2 SYGVKD. V gave up 4 bases and J gave up 2 bases, with 8 bases separating them. CDR3 length: 13 amino acids. Written as DNA, the CDR3 is TGTGCCATCAGTGCCGGACAGAACTATGGCTACACCTTC. This gives the protein CAISAGQNYGYTF.

The chain carries TRBV20-1 and TRBJ2-3; 8 bases agree with TRBD2. Germline trimming cut 6 bases from V and 5 bases from J; bases unmatched to any gene: 13. The germline V gene has CDR1 DFQATT and CDR2 SNEGSKA (reference sequence). The CDR3 totals 15 residues. CDR3 DNA sequence: TGCAGTGCAAAACGCGGTAGCGGGAAGAGAGATACGCAGTATTTT. Translated: CSAKRGSGKRDTQYF.

This clonotype turned up a few times. The J gene is TRBJ2-5, the V gene TRBV9; no definite D call. V shed 0 bases and J shed 8 bases, with 14 bases lying between them. This CDR3 spans 14 amino acids. The germline gives CDR1 SGDLS, CDR2 YYNGEE. This CDR3 is CASSVGDTDQTQYF. CDR3 sequence (DNA): TGTGCCAGCAGCGTAGGTGACACCGATCAAACCCAGTACTTC.

The V call is TRBV29-1, the J call TRBJ1-6; 7 bases fit TRBD1. V was pared by 6 bases and J by 5 bases, with 4 bases of the junction left unmatched. Germline CDR1 and CDR2: SQVTM and ANQGSEA. The CDR3 spans 13 residues. CDR3 in DNA: TGCAGCGTCGCGACAGGGAATAATTCACCCCTCCACTTT. Translation gives CSVATGNNSPLHF.

This chain links TRBV5-1 with TRBJ2-3; 8 bases line up with TRBD2. The J segment lost 7 bases and the V segment lost 0 bases, leaving 7 bases of the junction unmatched. From germline, CDR1 is SGHRS and CDR2 YFSETQ. The CDR3 contains 15 residues. CDR3 in amino acids: CASSLEGLARNTQYF. DNA for the CDR3: TGCGCCAGCAGCTTGGAAGGACTAGCTCGGAATACGCAGTATTTT.